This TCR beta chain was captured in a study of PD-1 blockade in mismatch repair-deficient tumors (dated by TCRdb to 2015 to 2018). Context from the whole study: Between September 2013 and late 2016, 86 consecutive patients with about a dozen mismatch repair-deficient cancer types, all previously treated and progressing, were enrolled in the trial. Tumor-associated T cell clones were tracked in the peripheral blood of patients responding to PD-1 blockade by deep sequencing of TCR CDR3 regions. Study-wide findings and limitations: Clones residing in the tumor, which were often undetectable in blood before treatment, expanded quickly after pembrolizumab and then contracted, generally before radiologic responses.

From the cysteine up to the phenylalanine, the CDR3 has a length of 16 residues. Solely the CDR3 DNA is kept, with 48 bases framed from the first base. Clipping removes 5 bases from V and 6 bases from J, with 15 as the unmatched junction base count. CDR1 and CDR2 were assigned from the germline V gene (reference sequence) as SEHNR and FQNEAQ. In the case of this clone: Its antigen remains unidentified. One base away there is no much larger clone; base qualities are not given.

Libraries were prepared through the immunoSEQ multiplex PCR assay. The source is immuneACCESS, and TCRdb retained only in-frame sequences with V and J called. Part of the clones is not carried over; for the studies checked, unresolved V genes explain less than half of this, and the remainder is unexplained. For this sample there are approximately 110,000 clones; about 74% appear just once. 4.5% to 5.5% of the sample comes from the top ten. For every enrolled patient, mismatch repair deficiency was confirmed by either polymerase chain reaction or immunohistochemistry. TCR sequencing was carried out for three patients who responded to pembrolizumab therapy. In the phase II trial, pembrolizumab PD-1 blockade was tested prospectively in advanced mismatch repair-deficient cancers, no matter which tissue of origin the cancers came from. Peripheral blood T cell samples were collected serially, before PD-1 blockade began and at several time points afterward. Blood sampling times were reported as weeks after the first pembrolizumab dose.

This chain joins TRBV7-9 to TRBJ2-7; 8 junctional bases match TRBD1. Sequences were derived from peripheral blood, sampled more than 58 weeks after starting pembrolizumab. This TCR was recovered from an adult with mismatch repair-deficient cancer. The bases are TGTGCCAGCAGCGATCGGACAGGGCGACTGGGGAGCGAGCAGTACTTC. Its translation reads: CASSDRTGRLGSEQYF.